Shown below are 12 T cell receptor beta chains from a single sample sequenced in a study of Ad26.COV2.S vaccination and SARS-CoV-2 variants. Treatment of the sample: about 20 received Ad26.COV2.S at low or high dose, single or two shots; about 5 received placebo; per-sample allocation not given. Sampling took place 63 days after the first vaccine or placebo injection. Only in-frame clones appear in the TCRdb table, and some are missing; sequencing was by immunoSEQ multiplex PCR. The sample records some 460,000 clones, 80% to 90% being singletons. The sequences come from peripheral blood, collected in a trial of Ad26.COV2.S vaccine versus placebo. All receptors come from a person between 18 and 65 years old who received the Ad26.COV2.S COVID-19 vaccine or a placebo.

The chain couples TRBV6-2 or TRBV6-3 to TRBJ2-1; TRBD2 might be the D (6 bases). Between the trimmed V and J ends, which lost 0 bases and 8 bases, there was a span of 17 bases. CDR1 is MNHEY and CDR2 is SVGEGT in the germline V gene. The CDR3 covers 16 residues. The CDR3 spells CASSYSPDYPGDEQFF. CDR3 coding DNA: TGTGCCAGCAGTTACTCCCCGGACTACCCCGGGGATGAGCAGTTCTTC.

V usage is TRBV6-1 and J usage is TRBJ1-4; 9 bases map to TRBD1. CDR3 length: 19 amino acids. V gave up 0 bases and J gave up 5 bases; unmatched junction bases: 13. Germline loops: CDR1 MNHNS, CDR2 SASEGT. The CDR3 loop reads CASSEAIRDRVPLNEKLFF. The CDR3 DNA follows: TGTGCCAGCAGTGAAGCCATCCGGGACAGGGTTCCACTGAATGAAAAACTGTTTTTT.

The chain has TRBV9 and TRBJ1-5; TRBD1 might be the D (6 bases). There are 14 residues in the CDR3. Trimming took 3 bases from V and 6 from J, leaving 13 bases between them. The V gene's germline CDR1 is SGDLS and CDR2 YYNGEE. Here the CDR3 DNA reads TGTGCCAGCAGCGGACAGGAGCAGGGTCAGCCCCAGCATTTT. Amino acids: CASSGQEQGQPQHF. The full variable domain, its missing parts supplied by reference TRBV9 and TRBJ1-5, is DSGVTQTPKHLITATGQRVTLRCSPRSGDLSVYWYQQSLDQGLQFLIQYYNGEERAKGNILERFSAQQFPDLHSELNLSSLELGDSALYFCASSGQEQGQPQHFGDGTRLSIL.

This chain connects TRBV28 to TRBJ2-7; D is unclear. Germline CDR1 is MDHEN and CDR2 is SYDVKM. CDR3 length: 14 residues. The V end was cut by 3 bases, the J end by 0 bases, with 9 bases between. This CDR3 is CASSFGYASYEQYF. As DNA, the CDR3 is TGTGCCAGCAGTTTTGGCTATGCCTCCTACGAGCAGTACTTC.

In its sample, this clone was seen a few times. V usage is TRBV5-1 and J usage is TRBJ2-7; D is perhaps TRBD1 (6 bases). Germline CDR1 is SGHRS and CDR2 is YFSETQ. V lost 1 base to trimming and J lost 0 bases, with 14 bases between them. The CDR3 has 16 amino acids. The CDR3 DNA follows: TGCGCCAGCAGCTTGACCGGGACACCTAACTCCTACGAGCAGTACTTC. Protein sequence: CASSLTGTPNSYEQYF. Full variable domain (missing parts from reference TRBV5-1 and TRBJ2-7): KAGVTQTPRYLIKTRGQQVTLSCSPISGHRSVSWYQQTPGQGLQFLFEYFSETQRNKGNFPGRFSGRQFSNSRSEMNVSTLELGDSALYLCASSLTGTPNSYEQYFGPGTRLTVT.

The chain carries TRBV10-3 and TRBJ1-3; 7 positions match TRBD1. This CDR3 spans 16 amino acids. Germline V gene data show CDR1 as ENHRY and CDR2 as SYGVKD. V dropped 4 bases and J dropped 0; count of bases not matched to a gene: 6. CDR3 nucleotides: TGTGCCATCAGTGGGACAGGATACGTCTCTGGAAACACCATATATTTT. Amino acids: CAISGTGYVSGNTIYF.

This sequence joins TRBV13 and TRBJ1-2; TRBD1 agrees at 12 bases. The V gene's germline CDR1 is PRHDT and CDR2 FYEKMQ (reference sequence). The V segment lost 0 bases and the J segment 7 bases; nucleotides outside the gene matches: 9. The CDR3 loop spans 17 amino acids. CDR3 nucleotides: TGTGCCAGCAGCTTAGGGGTCCCGGGACAGGGGGCAGGTGGCTACACCTTC. The encoded protein is CASSLGVPGQGAGGYTF.

The V call is TRBV27, the J call TRBJ1-4; a possible D gene is TRBD1 (6 bases). The ends were cut back, 2 bases at V and 7 bases at J, with 11 bases in the middle. Germline CDR1 reads MNHEY; CDR2 reads SMNVEV (reference sequence). This CDR3 spans 14 amino acids. Here the CDR3 reads CASSLTGAGEKLFF. Here the CDR3 DNA reads TGTGCCAGCAGTTTAACGGGGGCGGGTGAAAAACTGTTTTTT.

The chain recombines TRBV7-2 with TRBJ2-7; 8 bases fit TRBD1. The ends lost 5 bases at V and 4 bases at J; junction bases unmatched: 4. The CDR3 has 13 residues. Germline V gives CDR1 SGHTA, CDR2 FQGNSA. The CDR3 spells CASSADRGYEQYF. The CDR3, as DNA: TGTGCCAGCAGCGCTGACAGGGGTTACGAGCAGTACTTC.

V gene TRBV28 combines with J gene TRBJ2-7, with unresolved D. Germline lookup yields CDR1 MDHEN and CDR2 SYDVKM. The V end lost 2 bases, the J end lost 0 bases, and 14 bases lay between the germline ends. This CDR3 has 16 amino acids. CDR3 loop: CASSLGYHRFSYEQYF. The CDR3 DNA reads TGTGCCAGCAGTTTAGGATACCACCGTTTCTCCTACGAGCAGTACTTC.

V and J are TRBV18 and TRBJ1-5; 8 bases are a match to TRBD1. The CDR3 is 14 amino acids. With 3 bases clipped from V and 6 bases from J, the junction kept 4 bases outside the gene matches. Germline-derived CDR1 and CDR2 are KGHSH and LQKENI. The CDR3 protein is CASSPDRDLQPQHF. CDR3 sequence (DNA): TGTGCCAGCTCACCGGACAGGGATCTTCAGCCCCAGCATTTT.

The chain is built from TRBV4-3 and TRBJ2-7; D unresolved. CDR1 and CDR2 (germline): LGHNA, YSLEER. The CDR3 has 15 residues. The ends were cut back, 0 bases at V and 4 bases at J, with 13 bases in the middle. The DNA for the CDR3 is TGCGCCAGCAGCCAAGATATTGACGGATTGTACGAGCAGTACTTC. It yields the protein CASSQDIDGLYEQYF.